The 31 T cell receptor beta chains listed next were all sequenced from one sample in a study of blood T cells in healthy people across ages. Primed by a sample-barcoded 5' primer and a J-beta primer mix, a second PCR proceeded for roughly 7 to 11 cycles. In TCRdb, the 5' RACE reads were re-called with MiXCR into one record per CDR3 protein. The sample lists about a million distinct CDR3 sequences; roughly 50% were seen once. The sample consisted of blood. The receptors derive from a young man in good health.

V and J are TRBV21-1 and TRBJ2-1. TRBV21-1 is listed as a pseudogene. This CDR3 contains 12 residues. The CDR3 is CASSNQPREQFF. The CDR3, as DNA: TGTGCCAGCAGCAACCAACCCAGGGAGCAGTTCTTC.

This clonotype was seen at least ten times. This chain uses TRBV7-3 with TRBJ2-1; TRBD2 might be the D (6 bases). CDR1 and CDR2 from the germline V gene are SGHTA and FQGTGA. CDR3 length: 15 amino acids. V was trimmed by 5 bases and J by 4 bases, leaving 15 bases between them. CDR3 nucleotide sequence: TGTGCCAGCAGCCCACCGGGACTCCCGTACAATGAGCAGTTCTTC. It yields the protein CASSPPGLPYNEQFF.

This clonotype was seen once. The genes are TRBV7-8 and TRBJ2-7; D uncertain. V was pared by 4 bases and J by 1 base, with 17 bases between. This CDR3 is 16 amino acids long. CDR1 and CDR2 from the germline V gene are SGHVS and FQNEAQ. CDR3 sequence reads: CASSSPDAEMSYEQYF. The CDR3 DNA reads as TGTGCCAGCAGCTCCCCGGACGCAGAGATGTCCTACGAGCAGTACTTC.

This clonotype occurred a few times. This chain connects TRBV4-2 to TRBJ2-7, with D possibly being TRBD1 (5 bases). Germline V gene sequence: CDR1 LGHNA, CDR2 YNFKEQ. CDR3 size: 13 residues. Trimming took 1 base from V and 5 from J, leaving 9 bases between them. CDR3 sequence (DNA): TGTGCCAGCAGCCAAGGCTTAGGGGACGAGCAGTACTTC. Amino acids: CASSQGLGDEQYF.

This rearrangement joins TRBV6-5 to TRBJ2-4; TRBD1 matches 7 bases. The J call may be in error: the DNA end matches TRBJ2-7 better. The CDR3 is 14 amino acids. Per the germline V gene, CDR1 is MNHEY and CDR2 is SVGAGI. The CDR3 sequence: CASSYSGQIYEQYF. The DNA for the CDR3 is TGTGCCAGCAGTTACTCGGGACAGATCTACGAGCAGTACTTC.

This clonotype occurred a few times. The chain recombines TRBV10-3 with TRBJ2-1, with D hard to call. V was pared by 2 bases and J by 8 bases, with 7 bases between. Germline V gene data show CDR1 as ENHRY and CDR2 as SYGVKD. The CDR3 spans 12 residues. CDR3: CAISEVDDEQFF. CDR3 nucleotide sequence: TGTGCCATCAGTGAGGTGGACGATGAGCAGTTCTTC.

The gene calls are TRBV5-1 and TRBJ1-5; no reliable D call. The ends were cut back, 4 bases at V and 6 bases at J, with 14 bases in the middle. This CDR3 comprises 14 residues. Germline CDR1 and CDR2: SGHRS and YFSETQ. CDR3 protein: CASSVESGGQPQHF. In DNA, the CDR3 is TGCGCCAGCAGCGTGGAATCGGGCGGTCAGCCCCAGCATTTT.

This clonotype was seen many times. This rearrangement joins TRBV7-2 to TRBJ1-2; D uncertain. Germline values: CDR1 SGHTA, CDR2 FQGNSA. V was cut by 6 bases and J by 8 bases, with 16 bases left in between. This CDR3 spans 13 amino acids. The CDR3 protein is CASRSVGSYGYTF. In DNA, the CDR3 is TGTGCCAGCAGATCTGTCGGGTCCTACGGCTACACCTTC.

J is TRBJ2-5 and V is TRBV30, with D maybe TRBD1 (5 bases). CDR3 length equals 13 residues. The V end was cut by 4 bases, the J end by 2 bases, with 11 bases between. Germline CDR1 reads GTSNPN; CDR2 reads SVGIG (reference sequence). CDR3 loop: CAWNRGLQETQYF. The DNA for the CDR3 is TGTGCCTGGAATAGGGGTTTACAAGAGACCCAGTACTTC.

Remarks on this clonotype: Since a much larger clone is just one base distant, this may be a read error. V is TRBV3-1 and J is TRBJ2-7; 12 bases match TRBD2. The CDR3 totals 16 residues. V lost 4 bases, J lost 3 bases, and 7 bases stayed unmatched. Germline V gene data show CDR1 as LGHDT and CDR2 as YNNKEL (reference sequence). The CDR3 protein is CASSLGLAGSYYEQYF. DNA of the CDR3: TGTGCCAGCAGCCTCGGACTAGCGGGGAGCTACTACGAGCAGTACTTC.

This rearrangement joins TRBV5-1 to TRBJ2-4, with TRBD1 matching 10 bases. The germline V gene has CDR1 SGHRS and CDR2 YFSETQ. The CDR3 has 14 amino acids. The ends lost 4 bases at V and 7 bases at J; junction bases unmatched: 5. The CDR3 protein is CASSDGTGENIQYF. Written as DNA, the CDR3 is TGCGCCAGCAGCGACGGGACAGGGGAGAACATTCAGTACTTC.

This rearrangement joins TRBV6-6 to TRBJ2-7; 9 positions match TRBD1. This CDR3 region has 14 residues. J was trimmed by 4 bases and V by 5 bases; bases with no gene match: 6. Germline V gene lookup returns CDR1 MNHNY and CDR2 SVGAGI (reference sequence). The CDR3 protein is CASSAGQGRYEQYF. The CDR3 DNA is TGTGCCAGCAGTGCGGGACAGGGTCGTTACGAGCAGTACTTC.

This chain connects TRBV7-9 to TRBJ1-2, with TRBD1 identical over 9 bases. Germline loops: CDR1 SEHNR, CDR2 FQNEAQ (reference sequence). CDR3 length equals 15 residues. J was trimmed by 8 bases and V by 2 bases; bases with no gene match: 9. For the CDR3, the DNA is TGTGCCAGCAGCTTATGGTCCAGGACAGGGGAAGGCTACACCTTC. As protein: CASSLWSRTGEGYTF.

As for this clonotype: A junction boundary mismatches the germline segment, possibly from a read error. V and J are TRBV7-2 and TRBJ1-4; unclear D gene. The CDR3 loop spans 14 amino acids. The germline V gene encodes CDR1 SGHTA and CDR2 FQGNSA. The CDR3 spells CAGSSEILGEKLFF. CDR3 coding DNA: TGTGCCGGCAGCTCTGAAATCTTGGGCGAAAAACTGTTTTTT.

The V and J genes are TRBV7-8 and TRBJ2-4; D is perhaps TRBD1 or TRBD2 (5 bases each). The J call is uncertain, as TRBJ2-5 better fits the DNA end. Germline loops: CDR1 SGHVS, CDR2 FQNEAQ. The CDR3 spans 13 residues. The CDR3 sequence: CASSRDPKETQYF. The CDR3 region has the DNA TGTGCCAGCAGCCGGGACCCTAAGGAGACCCAGTACTTC.

This clonotype has more than one count but fewer than ten. V usage is TRBV5-6 and J usage is TRBJ1-1, with TRBD1 identical over 8 bases. Losses at the gene ends were 2 bases for V and 7 bases for J; bases not matched to a gene: 10. This CDR3 spans 15 amino acids. The V gene's germline CDR1 is SGHDT and CDR2 YYEEEE. The DNA of the CDR3 is TGTGCCAGCAGCTTCGGCAGGGGGCCTTTCAGTGAAGCTTTCTTT. Translation: CASSFGRGPFSEAFF.

Regarding this clonotype: A read error may produce the germline difference seen at one junction end. The V gene is TRBV11-1, the J gene TRBJ2-1; D is unclear. The CDR3 has 14 amino acids. Germline V lookup: CDR1 SGHAT, CDR2 FQDESV (reference sequence). The CDR3 DNA follows: TGTGCCTGCAGCTCCCAGAAACTTAACAATGAGCAGTTCTTC. Translated, it gives CACSSQKLNNEQFF.

There are a few counts of this clonotype. The rearrangement joins TRBV29-1 to TRBJ1-2; 7 nucleotides line up with TRBD1. V lost 5 bases, J lost 7 bases, and 7 bases stayed unmatched. The germline V gene has CDR1 SQVTM and CDR2 ANQGSEA. This CDR3 spans 12 amino acids. CDR3 amino acids: CSVSAGGGGYTF. The CDR3 nucleotides read TGCAGCGTTTCGGCAGGGGGAGGTGGCTACACCTTC. Filled out from reference TRBV29-1 and TRBJ1-2, the complete variable domain reads SAVISQKPSRDICQRGTSLTIQCQVDSQVTMMFWYRQQPGQSLTLIATANQGSEATYESGFVIDKFPISRPNLTFSTLTVSNMSPEDSSIYLCSVSAGGGGYTFGSGTRLTVV.

The V and J genes are TRBV29-1 and TRBJ1-1; 9 bases align to TRBD1. The CDR3 extends over 14 amino acids. Germline-derived CDR1 and CDR2 are SQVTM and ANQGSEA. V lost 6 bases, J lost 4 bases, and 9 bases stayed unmatched. Here the CDR3 DNA reads TGCAGCGTCCGAACGGGGACAGGGACCACTGAAGCTTTCTTT. Translation: CSVRTGTGTTEAFF.

The J gene is TRBJ1-2, the V gene TRBV4-1; D is ambiguous. The CDR3 contains 15 residues. Trimming shortened V by 0 bases and J by 0 bases, and 8 bases separated the two germline ends. Germline V lookup: CDR1 MGHRA, CDR2 YSYEKL. DNA for the CDR3: TGCGCCAGCAGCCAAGAAGCGAATCCTAACTATGGCTACACCTTC. It translates to CASSQEANPNYGYTF.

This clonotype came up a few times. This chain connects TRBV4-2 to TRBJ1-6, with unresolved D. Germline CDR1 is LGHNA and CDR2 is YNFKEQ. V was cut by 0 bases and J by 11 bases, with 11 bases left in between. The CDR3 loop spans 14 amino acids. Here the CDR3 reads CASSQDRPIPPLHF. CDR3 coding DNA: TGTGCCAGCAGCCAAGATCGGCCTATCCCACCCCTCCACTTT.

This chain uses TRBV25-1 with TRBJ2-6; D call uncertain. The ends were cut back, 5 bases at V and 0 bases at J, with 14 bases in the middle. CDR3 length equals 17 residues. The germline V gene has CDR1 MGHDK and CDR2 SYGVNS. The CDR3 loop is CASSLGRFRSGANVLTF. The CDR3 nucleotides are TGTGCCAGCAGTCTTGGACGGTTTCGCTCTGGGGCCAACGTCCTGACTTTC.

This clonotype is a singleton in its sample. V usage is TRBV24-1 and J usage is TRBJ2-5; either TRBD1 or TRBD2 may fit D (6 bases each). Trimming shortened V by 5 bases and J by 2 bases, and 11 bases separated the two germline ends. Germline-derived CDR1 and CDR2 are KGHDR and SFDVKD. CDR3 length: 14 residues. Here the CDR3 DNA reads TGTGCCACCAGTGCCTCGGGGGCGCAAGAGACCCAGTACTTC. It translates to CATSASGAQETQYF.

This chain links TRBV6-5 with TRBJ1-6; TRBD1 is a possible D gene (5 bases). Germline CDR1 reads MNHEY; CDR2 reads SVGAGI. The CDR3 has 14 amino acids. V was cut by 6 bases and J by 10 bases, with 16 bases left in between. For the CDR3, the DNA is TGTGCCAGCAGCCGCGGCGGAGGGGACTCACCCCTCCACTTT. Translation gives CASSRGGGDSPLHF.

The chain recombines TRBV11-1 with TRBJ1-1; TRBD1 aligns across 7 bases. Germline loops: CDR1 SGHAT, CDR2 FQDESV (reference sequence). CDR3 length equals 15 residues. With 6 bases clipped from V and 1 base from J, the junction kept 8 bases outside the gene matches. CDR3 region: CASRPSDRANTEAFF. The CDR3 region has the DNA TGTGCCAGCAGGCCTTCAGACAGGGCGAACACTGAAGCTTTCTTT.

V is TRBV15 and J is TRBJ2-5, with D perhaps matching TRBD1 or TRBD2 (5 bases each). With 0 bases removed from V and 1 base from J, the gap between germline ends came to 9 bases. The CDR3 has 15 residues. Per the germline V gene, CDR1 is LNHNV and CDR2 is YYDKDF (reference sequence). For the CDR3, the DNA is TGTGCCACCAGCAGAGAGGGGGTGGGCCAAGAGACCCAGTACTTC. Translated, it gives CATSREGVGQETQYF.

The rearrangement links TRBV19 to TRBJ1-1; 8 bases are shared with TRBD1. The V and J ends lost 2 bases and 0 bases, in that order; junction bases with no gene match: 5. Looked up from germline, CDR1 is LNHDA and CDR2 is SQIVND (reference sequence). This CDR3 is 16 amino acids long. Here the CDR3 reads CASSIQPGGLNTEAFF. CDR3 in DNA: TGTGCCAGTAGTATACAACCAGGGGGCTTGAACACTGAAGCTTTCTTT.

V usage is TRBV5-6 and J usage is TRBJ2-4; 7 bases align to TRBD1. Germline V gives CDR1 SGHDT, CDR2 YYEEEE. The CDR3 contains 17 residues. V shed 2 bases, J shed 0 bases, and the junction held 8 bases outside the gene matches. The CDR3 DNA follows: TGTGCCAGCAGCTTAACCGGGACAGATCTAGCCAAAAACATTCAGTACTTC. Its translation is CASSLTGTDLAKNIQYF.

This chain joins TRBV29-1 and TRBJ2-7; 8 bases map to TRBD1. The germline CDR1 and CDR2 sequences are SQVTM and ANQGSEA. The CDR3 has 14 amino acids. The V and J ends lost 2 bases and 6 bases, in that order; junction bases with no gene match: 9. The CDR3 region is CSVEFRTGMSEQYF. The CDR3 DNA reads as TGCAGCGTTGAATTTCGGACAGGGATGAGCGAGCAGTACTTC.

V and J are TRBV11-2 and TRBJ2-1; possibly TRBD2 for D (5 bases). Germline V lookup: CDR1 SGHAT, CDR2 FQNNGV. The CDR3 length is 13 residues. V shed 8 bases and J shed 8 bases, with 16 bases lying between them. In nucleotides, the CDR3 is TGTGCCAGCCGGGTTGGGAGTTCGGATGAGCAGTTCTTC. Amino acids: CASRVGSSDEQFF.

This sequence joins TRBV6-1 and TRBJ2-3; 9 nucleotides line up with TRBD2. V shed 8 bases and J 3 bases; nucleotides not matched to a gene: 9. Germline V gene data show CDR1 as MNHNS and CDR2 as SASEGT. The CDR3 is 15 amino acids. The CDR3 here is CASSWPSGDTDTQYF. CDR3 nucleotides: TGTGCCAGCTCTTGGCCTAGCGGGGATACAGATACGCAGTATTTT.